This T cell receptor beta chain was retrieved from a study of blood T cell repertoires in COVID-19. For the study at large: Sites across the United States, Italy and Spain contributed samples from acute and convalescent COVID-19. PBMCs, B-cell-depleted T cells, or T cells were the source of the cDNA or gDNA that made up the material.

Under the authors' procedure: The assay estimated nucleated cells by amplifying reference gene primers. Sequencing was performed with immunoSEQ multiplex PCR; in TCRdb, only in-frame clones are kept and a portion is missing. Clone size and the V and J calls come from that table; the DNA yielded D and trimming. The data contain some 99,000 clones, less than 90% of them singletons. The CDR3 is 14 amino acids. V gave up 3 bases and J gave up 4 bases, with 12 bases separating them. CDR1 ENHRY and CDR2 SYGVKD come from the germline V gene. The TCR sequence derives from a woman aged 55-69 years with acute or convalescent COVID-19. Sequencing was performed on peripheral blood. This chain joins TRBV10-3 and TRBJ1-2; D may be TRBD1 (6 bases). This CDR3 is CAISEHGQTYGYTF. Here the CDR3 DNA reads TGTGCCATCAGTGAACACGGACAGACCTATGGCTACACCTTC.